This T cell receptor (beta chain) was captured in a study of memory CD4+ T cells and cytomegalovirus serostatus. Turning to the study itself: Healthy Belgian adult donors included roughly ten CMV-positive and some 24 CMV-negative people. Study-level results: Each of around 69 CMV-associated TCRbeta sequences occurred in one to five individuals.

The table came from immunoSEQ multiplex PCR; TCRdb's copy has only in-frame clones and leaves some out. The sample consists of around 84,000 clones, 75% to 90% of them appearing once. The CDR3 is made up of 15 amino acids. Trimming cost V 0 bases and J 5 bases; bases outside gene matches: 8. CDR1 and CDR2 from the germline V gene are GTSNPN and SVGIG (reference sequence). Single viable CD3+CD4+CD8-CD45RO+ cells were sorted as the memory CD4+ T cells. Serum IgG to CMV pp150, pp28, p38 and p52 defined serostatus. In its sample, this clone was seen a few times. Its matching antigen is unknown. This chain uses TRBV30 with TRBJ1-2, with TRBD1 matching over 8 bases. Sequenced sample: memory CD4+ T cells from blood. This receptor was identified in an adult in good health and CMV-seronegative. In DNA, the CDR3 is TGTGCCTGGAGTGTTCAGGGAACAGGGGGTTATGGCTACACCTTC. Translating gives CAWSVQGTGGYGYTF.